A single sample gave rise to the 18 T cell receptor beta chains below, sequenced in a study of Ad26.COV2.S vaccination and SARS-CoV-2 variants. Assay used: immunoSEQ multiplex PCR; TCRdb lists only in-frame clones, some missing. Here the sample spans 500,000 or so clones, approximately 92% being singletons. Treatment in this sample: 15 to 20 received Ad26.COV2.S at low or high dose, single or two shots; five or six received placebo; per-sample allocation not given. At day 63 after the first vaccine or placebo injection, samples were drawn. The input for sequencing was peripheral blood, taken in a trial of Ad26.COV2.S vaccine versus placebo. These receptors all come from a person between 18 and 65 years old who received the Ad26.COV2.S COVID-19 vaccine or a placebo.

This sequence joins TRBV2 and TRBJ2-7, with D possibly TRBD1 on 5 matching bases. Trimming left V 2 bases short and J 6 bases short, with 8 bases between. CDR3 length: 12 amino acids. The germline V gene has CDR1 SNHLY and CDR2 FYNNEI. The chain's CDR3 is CASSEQGSEQYV. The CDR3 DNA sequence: TGTGCCAGCAGTGAACAGGGTAGCGAGCAGTACGTC.

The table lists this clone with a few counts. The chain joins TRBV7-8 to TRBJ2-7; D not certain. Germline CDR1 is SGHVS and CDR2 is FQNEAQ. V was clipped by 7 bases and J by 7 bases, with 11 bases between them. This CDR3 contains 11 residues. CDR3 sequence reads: CASNLGGEQYF. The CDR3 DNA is TGTGCCAGCAACCTGGGTGGGGAGCAGTACTTC. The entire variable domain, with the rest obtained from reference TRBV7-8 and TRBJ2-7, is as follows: GAGVSQSPRYKVAKRGQDVALRCDPISGHVSLFWYQQALGQGPEFLTYFQNEAQLDKSGLPSDRFFAERPEGSVSTLKIQRTQQEDSAVYLCASNLGGEQYFGPGTRLTVT.

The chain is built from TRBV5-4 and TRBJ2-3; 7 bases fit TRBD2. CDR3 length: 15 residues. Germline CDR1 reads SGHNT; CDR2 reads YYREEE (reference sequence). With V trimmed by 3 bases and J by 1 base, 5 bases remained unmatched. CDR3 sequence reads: CASSWALAGTDTQYF. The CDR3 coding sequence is TGTGCCAGCAGCTGGGCTCTAGCGGGCACAGATACGCAGTATTTT.

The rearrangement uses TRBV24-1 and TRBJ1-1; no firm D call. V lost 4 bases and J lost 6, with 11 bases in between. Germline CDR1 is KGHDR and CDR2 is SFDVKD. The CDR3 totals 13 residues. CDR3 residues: CATSDAVTAEAFF. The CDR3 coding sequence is TGTGCCACCAGTGACGCGGTTACGGCTGAAGCTTTCTTT.

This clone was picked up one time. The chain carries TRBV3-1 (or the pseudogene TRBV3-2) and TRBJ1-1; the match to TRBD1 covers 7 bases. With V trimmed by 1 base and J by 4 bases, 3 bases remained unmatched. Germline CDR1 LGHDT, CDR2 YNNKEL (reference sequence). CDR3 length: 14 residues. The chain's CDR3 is CASSQGTGSTEAFF. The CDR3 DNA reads TGTGCCAGCAGCCAAGGGACAGGCTCCACTGAAGCTTTCTTT.

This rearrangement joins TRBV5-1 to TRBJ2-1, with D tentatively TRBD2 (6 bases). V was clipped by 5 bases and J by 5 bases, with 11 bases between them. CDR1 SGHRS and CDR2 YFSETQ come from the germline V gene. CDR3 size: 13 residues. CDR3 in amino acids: CASSSGTHNEQFF. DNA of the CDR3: TGCGCCAGCAGTTCCGGGACTCACAATGAGCAGTTCTTC.

Here the CDR3 DNA reads TGTGCCAGCAGCTTAGAGTCTAGCAGCCGGTACGAGCAGTACTTC. This codes for CASSLESSSRYEQYF. This chain uses TRBV11-2 with TRBJ2-7; D possibly corresponds to TRBD2 (5 bases). Trimming stripped 0 bases from V and 4 bases from J, with 13 bases between. Germline-derived CDR1 and CDR2 are SGHAT and FQNNGV. The CDR3 has 15 residues.

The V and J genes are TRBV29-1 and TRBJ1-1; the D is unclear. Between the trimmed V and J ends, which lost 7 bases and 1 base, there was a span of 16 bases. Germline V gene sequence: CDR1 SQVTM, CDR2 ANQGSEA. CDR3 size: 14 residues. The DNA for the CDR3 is TGCAGCGCCCCCCTGATGGCAGGGAACACTGAAGCTTTCTTT. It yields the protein CSAPLMAGNTEAFF.

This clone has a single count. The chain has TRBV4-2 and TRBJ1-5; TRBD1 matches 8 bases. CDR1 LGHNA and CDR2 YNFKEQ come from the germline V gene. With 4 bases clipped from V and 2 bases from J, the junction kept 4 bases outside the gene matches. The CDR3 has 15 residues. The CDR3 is CASSLGQEGNQPQHF. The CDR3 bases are TGTGCCAGCAGCCTGGGACAGGAGGGCAATCAGCCCCAGCATTTT.

The CDR3, as DNA: TGTGCCAGCAGCTTGGGAGGGGAAACTGGAATCCTGTTTTTT. Its protein product is CASSLGGETGILFF. The chain has TRBV5-4 and TRBJ1-4; maybe TRBD1 (5 bases). Trimming took 0 bases from V and 14 from J, leaving 17 bases between them. CDR3 size: 14 residues. CDR1 SGHNT and CDR2 YYREEE come from the germline V gene (reference sequence).

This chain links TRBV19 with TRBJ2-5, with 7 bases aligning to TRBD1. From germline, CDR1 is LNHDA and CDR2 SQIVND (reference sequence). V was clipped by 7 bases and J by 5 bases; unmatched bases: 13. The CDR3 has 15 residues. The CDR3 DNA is TGTGCCAGTACCCCTGGGGACAGCTCTCGGGAGACCCAGTACTTC. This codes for CASTPGDSSRETQYF.

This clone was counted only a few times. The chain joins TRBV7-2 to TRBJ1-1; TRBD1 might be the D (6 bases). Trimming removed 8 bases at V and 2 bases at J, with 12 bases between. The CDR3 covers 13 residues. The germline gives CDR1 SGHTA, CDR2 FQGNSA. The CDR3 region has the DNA TGTGCCAGCGGGAACAGGGCAAACACTGAAGCTTTCTTT. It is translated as CASGNRANTEAFF.

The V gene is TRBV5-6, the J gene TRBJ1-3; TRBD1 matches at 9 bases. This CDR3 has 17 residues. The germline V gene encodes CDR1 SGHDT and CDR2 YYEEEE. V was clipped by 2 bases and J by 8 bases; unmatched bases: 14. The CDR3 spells CASSFRVEGQGRHTIYF. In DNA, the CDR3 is TGTGCCAGCAGCTTTCGGGTGGAGGGACAGGGAAGACACACCATATATTTT. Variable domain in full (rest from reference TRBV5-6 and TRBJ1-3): DAGVTQSPTHLIKTRGQQVTLRCSPKSGHDTVSWYQQALGQGPQFIFQYYEEEERQRGNFPDRFSGHQFPNYSSELNVNALLLGDSALYLCASSFRVEGQGRHTIYFGEGSWLTVV.

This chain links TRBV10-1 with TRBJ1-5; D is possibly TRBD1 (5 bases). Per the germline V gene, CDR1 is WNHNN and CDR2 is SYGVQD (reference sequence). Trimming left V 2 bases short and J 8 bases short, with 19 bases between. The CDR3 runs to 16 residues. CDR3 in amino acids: CASSENRTNRGKPQHF. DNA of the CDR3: TGCGCCAGCAGTGAGAACCGAACCAACCGGGGCAAGCCCCAGCATTTT.

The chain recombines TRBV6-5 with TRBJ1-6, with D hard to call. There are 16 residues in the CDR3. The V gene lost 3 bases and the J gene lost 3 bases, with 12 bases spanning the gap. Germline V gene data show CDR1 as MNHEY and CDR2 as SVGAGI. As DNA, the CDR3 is TGTGCCAGCAGTTATGGGCACGCACTCTATAATTCACCCCTCCACTTT. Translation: CASSYGHALYNSPLHF.

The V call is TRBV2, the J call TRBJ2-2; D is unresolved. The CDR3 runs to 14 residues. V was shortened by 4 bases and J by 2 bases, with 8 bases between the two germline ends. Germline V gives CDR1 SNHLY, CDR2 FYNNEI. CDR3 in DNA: TGTGCCAGCAGTGTAAGGAGAAACACCGGGGAGCTGTTTTTT. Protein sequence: CASSVRRNTGELFF. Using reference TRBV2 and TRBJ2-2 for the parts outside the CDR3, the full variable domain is EPEVTQTPSHQVTQMGQEVILRCVPISNHLYFYWYRQILGQKVEFLVSFYNNEISEKSEIFDDQFSVERPDGSNFTLKIRSTKLEDSAMYFCASSVRRNTGELFFGEGSRLTVL.

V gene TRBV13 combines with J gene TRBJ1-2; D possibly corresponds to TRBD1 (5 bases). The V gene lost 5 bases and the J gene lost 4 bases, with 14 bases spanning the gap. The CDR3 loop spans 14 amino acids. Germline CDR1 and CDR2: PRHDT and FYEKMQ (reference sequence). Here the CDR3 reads CASSGLSGTYGYTF. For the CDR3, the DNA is TGTGCCAGCAGCGGCTTATCCGGGACCTATGGCTACACCTTC.

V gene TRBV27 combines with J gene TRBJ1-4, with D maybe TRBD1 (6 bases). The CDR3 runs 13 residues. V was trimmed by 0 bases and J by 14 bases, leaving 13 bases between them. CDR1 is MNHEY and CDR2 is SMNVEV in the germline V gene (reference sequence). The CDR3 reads CASSLSGGSLLFF. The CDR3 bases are TGTGCCAGCAGTTTATCAGGGGGGAGCCTCCTGTTTTTT.